Listed below are T cell receptor beta chains from one sample, sequenced in a study of cytomegalovirus exposure and HLA in healthy donors. Generated by immunoSEQ multiplex PCR, the TCRdb table keeps only in-frame clones and is missing some. The top ten hold around 4.9% of the sample, which has some 98,000 clones, 9.4% seen once. Sequences were obtained from PBMCs. The receptors derive from a man aged 50 to 59 in good health and CMV-seropositive. CDR3s include the opening cysteine and the closing phenylalanine or tryptophan. The D gene is left open where the match is weak. Clone size is stated in some rows and not others, as once, few, many or a class when expanded.

CDR3 protein: CASSASGIYLRGTDTQYF
CDR3 DNA: TGTGCCAGCAGTGCTAGCGGGATATACCTCCGGGGCACAGATACGCAGTATTTT
clone size: few
J gene: TRBJ2-3
V gene: TRBV27
D gene: TRBD2

CDR3 protein: CASSLRVRLANTGELFF
CDR3 DNA: TGTGCCAGCAGCTTAAGGGTGCGACTAGCAAACACCGGGGAGCTGTTTTTT
clone size: .
J gene: TRBJ2-2
V gene: TRBV7-2
D gene: TRBD2

CDR3 protein: CASTPWGGAGSSPLHF
CDR3 DNA: TGTGCCAGCACCCCATGGGGGGGCGCCGGAAGTTCACCCCTCCACTTT
clone size: few
J gene: TRBJ1-6
V gene: TRBV27
D gene: .

CDR3 protein: CASSFNWGVRNEQFF
CDR3 DNA: TGCGCCAGCAGCTTTAACTGGGGGGTGAGGAATGAGCAGTTCTTC
clone size: .
J gene: TRBJ2-1
V gene: TRBV5-1
D gene: .

CDR3 protein: CASSRWGPTNEKLFF
CDR3 DNA: TGTGCCAGCAGCCGGTGGGGGCCAACTAATGAAAAACTGTTTTTT
clone size: few
J gene: TRBJ1-4
V gene: TRBV14
D gene: .

CDR3 protein: CASSFGGTGGVRDYGYTF
CDR3 DNA: TGTGCCAGCAGTTTCGGAGGGACAGGGGGAGTTAGGGACTATGGCTACACCTTC
clone size: .
J gene: TRBJ1-2
V gene: TRBV28
D gene: TRBD1

CDR3 protein: CASSNRRVQPQHF
CDR3 DNA: TGTGCCAGCAGCAACAGGAGGGTTCAGCCCCAGCATTTT
clone size: .
J gene: TRBJ1-5
V gene: TRBV6-6
D gene: .

CDR3 protein: CASSGTSGRYEQYF
CDR3 DNA: TGTGCCAGCAGCGGGACTAGCGGGAGGTACGAGCAGTACTTC
clone size: few
J gene: TRBJ2-7
V gene: TRBV7-8
D gene: TRBD2

CDR3 protein: CASAVRGLNTEAFF
CDR3 DNA: TGTGCCTCCGCGGTTCGGGGTTTGAACACTGAAGCTTTCTTT
clone size: .
J gene: TRBJ1-1
V gene: TRBV30
D gene: .

CDR3 protein: CASSEATGLRSYEQYF
CDR3 DNA: TGTGCCAGCAGTGAAGCTACAGGTCTTAGGTCCTACGAGCAGTACTTC
clone size: .
J gene: TRBJ2-7
V gene: TRBV6-1
D gene: .

CDR3 protein: CASSLASGSLGEQYF
CDR3 DNA: TGCGCCAGCAGCTTGGCTAGCGGGAGCCTTGGCGAGCAGTACTTC
clone size: .
J gene: TRBJ2-7
V gene: TRBV5-1
D gene: TRBD2

CDR3 protein: CASSSYREKTDTQYF
CDR3 DNA: TGTGCCAGTAGTTCCTACAGGGAAAAGACAGATACGCAGTATTTT
clone size: .
J gene: TRBJ2-3
V gene: TRBV19
D gene: .

CDR3 protein: CAISEGAGGNQPQHF
CDR3 DNA: TGTGCCATCAGTGAGGGTGCGGGGGGGAATCAGCCCCAGCATTTT
clone size: many
J gene: TRBJ1-5
V gene: TRBV10-3
D gene: .

CDR3 protein: CATSRDLLAYSYNEQFF
CDR3 DNA: TGTGCCACCAGCAGAGATTTGTTAGCCTACTCCTACAATGAGCAGTTCTTC
clone size: few
J gene: TRBJ2-1
V gene: TRBV15
D gene: .

CDR3 protein: CASSVTGSTNEKLFF
CDR3 DNA: TGTGCCAGCAGTGTTACAGGGTCAACTAATGAAAAACTGTTTTTT
clone size: .
J gene: TRBJ1-4
V gene: TRBV6-1
D gene: .

CDR3 protein: CASSLAQGKSYEQYF
CDR3 DNA: TGTGCCAGCAGCTTGGCACAGGGCAAATCCTACGAGCAGTACTTC
clone size: .
J gene: TRBJ2-7
V gene: TRBV5-8
D gene: .

CDR3 protein: CASSLPGMGDEKLFF
CDR3 DNA: TGCGCCAGCAGCTTACCGGGGATGGGAGATGAAAAACTGTTTTTT
clone size: few
J gene: TRBJ1-4
V gene: TRBV5-1
D gene: .

CDR3 protein: CASIGDSIAKNIQYF
CDR3 DNA: TGTGCCAGCATTGGGGACTCGATAGCCAAAAACATTCAGTACTTC
clone size: few
J gene: TRBJ2-4
V gene: TRBV28
D gene: .

CDR3 protein: CASSNVRGYEQYF
CDR3 DNA: TGTGCCAGTAGTAATGTACGGGGCTACGAGCAGTACTTC
clone size: few
J gene: TRBJ2-7
V gene: TRBV19
D gene: .

CDR3 protein: CASSWRPGTPNTEAFF
CDR3 DNA: TGTGCCAGCAGTTGGCGACCCGGGACACCGAACACTGAAGCTTTCTTT
clone size: many
J gene: TRBJ1-1
V gene: TRBV6-6
D gene: .

CDR3 protein: CASSQDLAGPGTQYF
CDR3 DNA: TGTGCCAGCAGCCAAGATCTAGCGGGGCCAGGGACCCAGTACTTC
clone size: few
J gene: TRBJ2-5
V gene: TRBV4-2
D gene: TRBD2

CDR3 protein: CASSTGQGASEAFF
CDR3 DNA: TGTGCCAGCAGTACCGGACAGGGGGCTTCTGAAGCTTTCTTT
clone size: .
J gene: TRBJ1-1
V gene: TRBV6-5
D gene: TRBD1

CDR3 protein: CASSLKLAALAGGETQYF
CDR3 DNA: TGTGCCAGCAGCTTGAAACTAGCGGCCCTAGCTGGGGGAGAGACCCAGTACTTC
clone size: few
J gene: TRBJ2-5
V gene: TRBV5-4
D gene: TRBD2

CDR3 protein: CASTSPGVHEQYF
CDR3 DNA: TGTGCCAGCACCTCCCCGGGAGTCCACGAGCAGTACTTC
clone size: .
J gene: TRBJ2-7
V gene: TRBV28
D gene: .

CDR3 protein: CASRPPTGSTEAFF
CDR3 DNA: TGTGCCAGCAGACCACCGACAGGGAGCACTGAAGCTTTCTTT
clone size: many
J gene: TRBJ1-1
V gene: TRBV6-1
D gene: TRBD1

CDR3 protein: CATSGTSGSNEQFF
CDR3 DNA: TGTGCCACCTCGGGGACTAGCGGGAGCAATGAGCAGTTCTTC
clone size: .
J gene: TRBJ2-1
V gene: TRBV13
D gene: TRBD2

CDR3 protein: CASSSLRQAPPDTEAFF
CDR3 DNA: TGTGCCAGCAGTTCGCTTCGACAGGCCCCCCCCGACACTGAAGCTTTCTTT
clone size: few
J gene: TRBJ1-1
V gene: TRBV27
D gene: .

CDR3 protein: CASSPKAVTGGTQYF
CDR3 DNA: TGTGCCAGCAGCCCGAAGGCTGTAACAGGGGGGACCCAGTACTTC
clone size: .
J gene: TRBJ2-5
V gene: TRBV9
D gene: TRBD1

CDR3 protein: CASSRLGAGTEAFF
CDR3 DNA: TGTGCCAGCAGTCGCCTGGGGGCGGGTACTGAAGCTTTCTTT
clone size: .
J gene: TRBJ1-1
V gene: TRBV6-5
D gene: .

CDR3 protein: CASSLAINQPQHF
CDR3 DNA: TGTGCCAGCAGCTTAGCTATCAATCAGCCCCAGCATTTT
clone size: .
J gene: TRBJ1-5
V gene: TRBV7-2
D gene: .

CDR3 protein: CSVEDRGTSEQYF
CDR3 DNA: TGCAGCGTTGAAGATAGGGGTACGAGCGAGCAGTACTTC
clone size: .
J gene: TRBJ2-7
V gene: TRBV29-1
D gene: .

CDR3 protein: CASSLVGYSGNEQFF
CDR3 DNA: TGCGCCAGCAGCTTGGTCGGGTACTCGGGCAATGAGCAGTTCTTC
clone size: few
J gene: TRBJ2-1
V gene: TRBV5-1
D gene: .

CDR3 protein: CASSFERGPYEQYF
CDR3 DNA: TGTGCCAGCAGTTTTGAAAGAGGGCCGTACGAGCAGTACTTC
clone size: few
J gene: TRBJ2-7
V gene: TRBV27
D gene: .

CDR3 protein: CASSFGTNSYNEQFF
CDR3 DNA: TGTGCCAGCAGCTTTGGGACTAACTCCTACAATGAGCAGTTCTTC
clone size: few
J gene: TRBJ2-1
V gene: TRBV13
D gene: TRBD2

CDR3 protein: CASSSPGLALKNEQFF
CDR3 DNA: TGTGCCAGCAGCTCCCCGGGACTAGCGTTGAAGAATGAGCAGTTCTTC
clone size: few
J gene: TRBJ2-1
V gene: TRBV27
D gene: TRBD2

CDR3 protein: CASSPLRQNTEAFF
CDR3 DNA: TGCGCCAGCAGCCCTCTGCGGCAGAACACTGAAGCTTTCTTT
clone size: .
J gene: TRBJ1-1
V gene: TRBV4-1
D gene: .

CDR3 protein: CASSLGQGLMNTEAFF
CDR3 DNA: TGCGCCAGCAGCCTGGGACAGGGGTTAATGAACACTGAAGCTTTCTTT
clone size: many
J gene: TRBJ1-1
V gene: TRBV5-1
D gene: TRBD1

CDR3 protein: CASSLPRGQGSTYEQYF
CDR3 DNA: TGTGCCAGCAGTTTGCCCCGGGGACAGGGCTCAACCTACGAGCAGTACTTC
clone size: few
J gene: TRBJ2-7
V gene: TRBV28
D gene: TRBD1

CDR3 protein: CASSLGGGPFPEAFF
CDR3 DNA: TGTGCCAGCAGCTTAGGAGGGGGACCTTTTCCTGAAGCTTTCTTT
clone size: few
J gene: TRBJ1-1
V gene: TRBV7-9
D gene: .

CDR3 protein: CASSPTVMNTEAFF
CDR3 DNA: TGCGCCAGCAGTCCGACAGTTATGAACACTGAAGCTTTCTTT
clone size: few
J gene: TRBJ1-1
V gene: TRBV5-1
D gene: .

CDR3 protein: CASSRPRDSLLTQYF
CDR3 DNA: TGTGCCAGCAGCCGTCCCCGGGACTCCCTCCTCACGCAGTATTTT
clone size: .
J gene: TRBJ2-3
V gene: TRBV5-4
D gene: .

CDR3 protein: CASSPGQGLNEQYF
CDR3 DNA: TGCGCCAGCAGCCCGGGACAGGGGCTCAACGAGCAGTACTTC
clone size: .
J gene: TRBJ2-7
V gene: TRBV5-1
D gene: TRBD1

CDR3 protein: CASRPGQGAYEQYF
CDR3 DNA: TGCGCCAGCAGGCCGGGACAGGGAGCCTACGAGCAGTACTTC
clone size: .
J gene: TRBJ2-7
V gene: TRBV4-1
D gene: TRBD1

CDR3 protein: CASSDVGAMRGTEAFF
CDR3 DNA: TGTGCCAGCAGCGATGTGGGGGCTATGAGGGGCACTGAAGCTTTCTTT
clone size: .
J gene: TRBJ1-1
V gene: TRBV28
D gene: .

CDR3 protein: CATSRDRGPQHF
CDR3 DNA: TGTGCCACCAGCAGAGACAGGGGGCCCCAGCATTTT
clone size: .
J gene: TRBJ1-5
V gene: TRBV15
D gene: .

CDR3 protein: CAISESRGSNQPQHF
CDR3 DNA: TGTGCCATCAGTGAGTCGCGCGGTAGCAATCAGCCCCAGCATTTT
clone size: few
J gene: TRBJ1-5
V gene: TRBV10-3
D gene: .

CDR3 protein: CASSLDPQEVTGGYEQYF
CDR3 DNA: TGTGCCAGCAGCTTAGACCCCCAGGAGGTTACAGGGGGCTACGAGCAGTACTTC
clone size: .
J gene: TRBJ2-7
V gene: TRBV7-6
D gene: TRBD1